This T cell receptor beta chain is drawn from a study of CXCR3-negative and CXCR3-positive naive CD8 T cells. For the study at large: Overall TRB read output was about 135 million, and each library contained about 1.5 +/- 0.3 million reads.

With respect to this clonotype: The antigen is not known.

It was by 5' RACE with UMI labels that the TRB cDNA libraries were prepared. One entry per CDR3 protein, without DNA, is what TCRdb gives after re-calling the 5' RACE reads. The table lists more than 40,000 distinct CDR3 sequences. CDR1 SGHTA and CDR2 FQGTGA come from the germline V gene. CDR3 length: 13 amino acids. Whole-study results and caveats: Memory CD8+ cells showed much lower diversity, while both naive subsets displayed comparably high diversity.

CD45RO-CCR7+CD27+CD95- was the phenotype of naive CD8+ T cells. This TCR came from a human donor in good health. Some clones in this sample may be carry-over from other donors' samples. What was sequenced was naive CXCR3- CD8+ T cells from blood. Sample subset: CD45RO-CCR7+CD27+CD95- naive CD8+ T cells lacking CXCR3 (TNR3-). The chain joins TRBV7-3 to TRBJ2-1; TCRdb calls TRBD2, which cannot be checked without DNA. The chain's CDR3 is CASSLLAGEEQFF.